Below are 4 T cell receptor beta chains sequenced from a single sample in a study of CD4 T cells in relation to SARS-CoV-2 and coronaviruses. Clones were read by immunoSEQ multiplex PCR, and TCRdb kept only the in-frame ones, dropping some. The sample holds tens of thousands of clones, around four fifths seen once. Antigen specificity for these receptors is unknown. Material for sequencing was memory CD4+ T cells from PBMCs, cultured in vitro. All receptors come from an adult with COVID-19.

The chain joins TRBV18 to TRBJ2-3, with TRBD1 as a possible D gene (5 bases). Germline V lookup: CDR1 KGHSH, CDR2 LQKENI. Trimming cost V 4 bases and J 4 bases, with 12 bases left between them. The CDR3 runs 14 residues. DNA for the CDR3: TGTGCCAGCTCACTCCATTCAGGGCCAGATACGCAGTATTTT. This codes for CASSLHSGPDTQYF.

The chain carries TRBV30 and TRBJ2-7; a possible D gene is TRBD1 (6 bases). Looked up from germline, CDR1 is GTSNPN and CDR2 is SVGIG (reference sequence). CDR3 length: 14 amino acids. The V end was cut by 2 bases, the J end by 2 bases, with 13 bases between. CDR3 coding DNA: TGTGCCTGGAGTCTACAGGGTGCGGCCTACGAGCAGTACTTC. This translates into CAWSLQGAAYEQYF. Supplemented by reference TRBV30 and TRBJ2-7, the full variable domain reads SQTIHQWPATLVQPVGSPLSLECTVEGTSNPNLYWYRQAAGRGLQLLFYSVGIGQISSEVPQNLSASRPQDRQFILSSKKLLLSDSGFYLCAWSLQGAAYEQYFGPGTRLTVT.

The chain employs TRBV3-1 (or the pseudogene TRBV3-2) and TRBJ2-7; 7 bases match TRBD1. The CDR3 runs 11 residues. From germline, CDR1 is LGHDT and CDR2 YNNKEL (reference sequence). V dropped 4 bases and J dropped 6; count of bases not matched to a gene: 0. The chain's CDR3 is CASSRTGEQYF. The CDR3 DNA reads TGTGCCAGCAGCCGGACAGGCGAGCAGTACTTC.

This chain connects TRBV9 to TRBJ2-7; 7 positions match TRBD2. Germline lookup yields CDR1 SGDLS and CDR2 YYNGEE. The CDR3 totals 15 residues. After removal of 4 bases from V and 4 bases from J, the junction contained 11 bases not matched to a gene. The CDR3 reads CASSPFGGSLYEQYF. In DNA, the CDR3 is TGTGCCAGCAGCCCGTTCGGCGGGAGTTTGTACGAGCAGTACTTC.